This T cell receptor beta chain derives from a study of T-cell memory formation after mild COVID-19. This clonotype was detected a few times. Its antigen remains unidentified. Overall study findings and caveats: CM and EM subsets held most contracting CD4+ clones; EMRA held CD8+ ones.

Barcoded TCR alpha and TCR beta cDNA libraries with UMIs came from 5'RACE using constant-segment primers. Each CDR3 protein is one row after TCRdb ran MiXCR on the 5' RACE reads. The sample lists 450,000 to 700,000 distinct CDR3 sequences; around 17% were seen once. V lost 3 bases and J lost 4, with 13 bases in between. The CDR3 loop spans 14 amino acids. CDR1 LGHDT and CDR2 YNNKEL come from the germline V gene (reference sequence). What was sequenced was PBMCs or a T cell subset sorted from them (not recorded which). The sequence was collected from an adult woman who had mild COVID-19 (a few samples of this study predate the infection). Cell type and time point are not known. The chain links TRBV3-1 to TRBJ2-7, with D perhaps TRBD2 (6 bases). In nucleotides, the CDR3 is TGTGCCAGCAGCCATCGGGACTTGGATTACGAGCAGTACTTC. Protein: CASSHRDLDYEQYF.